A selection of T cell receptor beta chains follows, all from one sample in a study of blood T cell repertoires in COVID-19. Method: immunoSEQ multiplex PCR; TCRdb's copy keeps in-frame clones and lacks some. Here the sample spans roughly 240,000 clones, 88% being singletons. The sequenced sample consisted of PBMCs or T cells enriched from blood (not recorded which). These receptors originate from a woman aged 35 to 49 with acute COVID-19. The CDR3 runs from the conserved cysteine through the conserved F or W. D genes are given only for firm matches. A clone size is listed for some rows: how often the clone was seen (once, few, many), or a class if it is expanded.

J	V	size	D	DNA	CDR3
TRBJ2-1	TRBV30	-	-	TGTGCCTGGAGTTCGGAGACTCCTAAATACAATGAGCAGTTCTTC	CAWSSETPKYNEQFF
TRBJ2-7	TRBV12-3/TRBV12-4	-	-	TGTGCCAGCAGTGACCGGGGGAACGAGCAGTACTTC	CASSDRGNEQYF
TRBJ2-7	TRBV2	-	TRBD1	TGTGCCAGCTGCTGGAAGACAGGGCTGGGAGAGCAGTACTTC	CASCWKTGLGEQYF
TRBJ2-3	TRBV6-4	-	TRBD2	TGTGCCAGCAGTGGACTAGCGGGGGGGAGCACAGATACGCAGTATTTT	CASSGLAGGSTDTQYF
TRBJ2-3	TRBV29-1	-	TRBD2	TGCAGCGTTGTACCCGACCTATTAATAGCGGGAGTAGATACGCAGTATTTT	CSVVPDLLIAGVDTQYF
TRBJ2-1	TRBV10-3	-	-	TGTGCCATCAGTCCCGACTATGATAATGAGCAGTTCTTC	CAISPDYDNEQFF
TRBJ1-3	TRBV13	-	-	TGTGCCAGCAGTCTGTCTGGAAACACCATATATTTT	CASSLSGNTIYF
TRBJ1-4	TRBV29-1	-	TRBD1	TGCAGCGTTGAAGGAGGACAGGGGCTTGGAGAAAAACTGTTTTTT	CSVEGGQGLGEKLFF
TRBJ2-5	TRBV7-2	-	TRBD2	TGTGCCAGCAGCTCTGGACTAGCGGGAGGGGGGACCCAGTACTTC	CASSSGLAGGGTQYF
TRBJ1-5	TRBV21-1	-	-	TGTGCCAGCAGCAAAGTTCGGACGGGACACCATCAGCCCCAGCATTTT	CASSKVRTGHHQPQHF
TRBJ1-5	TRBV7-9	-	-	TGTGCCAGCAGCTTAGCGGCGGGAAATCAGCCCCAGCATTTT	CASSLAAGNQPQHF
TRBJ2-7	TRBV11-2	-	-	TGTGCCAGCAGCCTGCGGGGGCTCACCTACGAGCAGTACTTC	CASSLRGLTYEQYF
TRBJ2-5	TRBV11-2	once	TRBD2	TGTGCCAGCAGCCCAGACGGCGGGGGGGCCGGAGAGACCCAGTACTTC	CASSPDGGGAGETQYF
TRBJ1-2	TRBV27	-	TRBD1	TGTGCCAGCAGAAGGGGACAGGGAGGATTGGCTAACTATGGCTACACCTTC	CASRRGQGGLANYGYTF
TRBJ2-7	TRBV9	-	TRBD1	TGTGCCAGCAGCTTCCCCGGGACAGGGATTTTGTACTTC	CASSFPGTGILYF
TRBJ2-1	TRBV18	-	TRBD2	TGTGCCAGCTCCGAACGGGGGGGATCCTACAATGAGCAGTTCTTC	CASSERGGSYNEQFF
TRBJ2-7	TRBV6-5	once	TRBD1	TGTGCCAGCATCGGACCGGGACAGGGGTCCTACGAGCAGTACTTC	CASIGPGQGSYEQYF
TRBJ2-1	TRBV18	-	-	TGTGCCAGCTCACCACGGGTTGGGGCTGGATCCTACAATGAGCAGTTCTTC	CASSPRVGAGSYNEQFF